This passage covers 20 T cell receptor beta chains from one sample sequenced in a study of T cells in Graves' hyperthyroidism and ophthalmopathy (dated by TCRdb to the late 2010s). The library came from multiplex PCR. Sequenced using an Illumina HiSeq 2000. The TCR beta CDR3 regions were amplified from the RNA transcripts. A first-round RT-PCR of the TCR CDR3 used the HTBI primer set with the Qiagen OneStep RT-PCR kit. TCRdb's own reprocessing of the public reads used fastp at Q25 and MiXCR and kept productive beta chains. Each record represents a unique CDR3 protein, reported with the most common genes and DNA among its rows. This sample lists about 400,000 distinct CDR3 sequences; roughly 15% were detected once. The ten largest clones represent less than 6.5% of the sample. Sequencing was carried out using blood. These receptors were taken from a woman in her late teens or twenties with Graves' hyperthyroidism.

The table lists this clonotype with a few counts. The chain is built from TRBV4-1 and TRBJ1-2, with 7 bases identical to TRBD1. J was trimmed by 6 bases and V by 2 bases; bases with no gene match: 6. The CDR3 is 14 amino acids. Germline V lookup: CDR1 MGHRA, CDR2 YSYEKL. CDR3 loop: CASSQIRGLDGYTF. CDR3 coding DNA: TGCGCCAGCAGCCAAATAAGGGGGCTGGATGGCTACACCTTC.

This clonotype was seen ten or more times. The chain is built from TRBV6-1 and TRBJ2-7, with D unclear. This CDR3 is 14 amino acids long. V was clipped by 3 bases and J by 0 bases, with 9 bases between them. Germline assignment: CDR1 MNHNS and CDR2 SASEGT. Here the CDR3 reads CASSEQGLSYEQYF. The CDR3 DNA reads as TGTGCCAGCAGTGAGCAAGGTCTCTCCTACGAGCAGTACTTC.

This clonotype was recorded at least ten times. The rearrangement links TRBV7-3 to TRBJ2-1, with unresolved D. The CDR3 extends over 15 amino acids. Germline V lookup: CDR1 SGHTA, CDR2 FQGTGA. V dropped 1 base and J dropped 3 bases, with 10 bases sitting between them. The CDR3 sequence: CASSLIPGSYNEQFF. CDR3 bases: TGTGCCAGCAGCTTAATCCCGGGCAGCTACAATGAGCAGTTCTTC. The full variable domain, its missing parts supplied by reference TRBV7-3 and TRBJ2-1, is GAGVSQTPSNKVTEKGKYVELRCDPISGHTALYWYRQSLGQGPEFLIYFQGTGAADDSGLPNDRFFAVRPEGSVSTLKIQRTERGDSAVYLCASSLIPGSYNEQFFGPGTRLTVL.

This clonotype was detected ten times or more. J is TRBJ1-2 and V is TRBV20-1; D remains ambiguous. The V gene's germline CDR1 is DFQATT and CDR2 SNEGSKA (reference sequence). The CDR3 covers 14 residues. Trimming took off 0 bases at V and 4 bases at J, with 12 bases between the two ends. The CDR3 nucleotides are TGCAGTGCTAGAGATAGGTCTAAAGTCTATGGCTACACCTTC. Its protein product is CSARDRSKVYGYTF.

The V gene is TRBV12-3 or TRBV12-4, the J gene TRBJ1-1; D possibly corresponds to TRBD1 (6 bases). Trimming pared 9 bases from V and 4 bases from J, leaving 18 bases between. The CDR3 extends over 14 amino acids. The CDR3 coding sequence is TGTGCCAGTACGCGGGGGGCGGGGAGCACTGAAGCTTTCTTT. Protein sequence: CASTRGAGSTEAFF.

This clonotype occurred a few times. The CDR3: CASSLERTGRRAEQYF. CDR3 nucleotides: TGCGCCAGCAGCTTAGAAAGGACAGGGAGACGAGCCGAGCAGTACTTC. The V and J genes are TRBV5-1 and TRBJ2-7; TRBD1 matches 8 bases. In germline, CDR1 is SGHRS, CDR2 YFSETQ. This CDR3 region has 16 residues. With 2 bases clipped from V and 6 bases from J, the junction kept 13 bases outside the gene matches.

This clonotype was observed a handful of times. The chain uses TRBV30 and TRBJ2-2, with 14 bases that match TRBD2. The J segment lost 8 bases and the V segment lost 3 bases, leaving 8 bases of the junction unmatched. From germline, CDR1 is GTSNPN and CDR2 SVGIG (reference sequence). CDR3 length equals 16 residues. Written as DNA, the CDR3 is TGTGCCTGGAGACCTCCGGGACTAGCGGGAGCAGGGGAGCTGTTTTTT. This translates into CAWRPPGLAGAGELFF.

In this sample, this clonotype turned up a few times. The chain uses TRBV29-1 and TRBJ2-2; 15 bases match TRBD2. V lost 6 bases to trimming and J lost 4 bases; unmatched junction nucleotides: 9. This CDR3 spans 17 amino acids. Germline loops: CDR1 SQVTM, CDR2 ANQGSEA. CDR3 loop: CSVRTSGRASSTGELFF. For the CDR3, the DNA is TGCAGCGTGAGGACTAGCGGGAGGGCCAGTAGCACCGGGGAGCTGTTTTTT.

The chain carries TRBV5-1 and TRBJ2-6; D remains unclear. Germline V lookup: CDR1 SGHRS, CDR2 YFSETQ. V lost 4 bases, J lost 2 bases, and 10 bases lay in between. The CDR3 loop spans 15 amino acids. Here the CDR3 reads CASSAVSTGANVLTF. The CDR3 DNA follows: TGCGCCAGCAGCGCCGTATCAACTGGGGCCAACGTCCTGACTTTC.

This clonotype was seen repeatedly, ten times or more. V is TRBV3-1 and J is TRBJ1-6; TRBD1 might be the D (5 bases). Per germline, CDR1 LGHDT and CDR2 YNNKEL (reference sequence). Deletions cut 0 bases from V and 13 bases from J, with 22 bases between. The CDR3 totals 17 residues. In DNA, the CDR3 is TGTGCCAGCAGCCAAGAAAGTGTCGGGACGGCTAAACTCCCCCTCCACTTT. Translated: CASSQESVGTAKLPLHF. Complete variable domain (other parts from reference TRBV3-1 and TRBJ1-6): DTAVSQTPKYLVTQMGNDKSIKCEQNLGHDTMYWYKQDSKKFLKIMFSYNNKELIINETVPNRFSPKSPDKAHLNLHINSLELGDSAVYFCASSQESVGTAKLPLHFGNGTRLTVT.

This clonotype was recorded at least ten times. This rearrangement joins TRBV19 to TRBJ2-5, with D possibly TRBD2 on 6 matching bases. Germline V gene lookup returns CDR1 LNHDA and CDR2 SQIVND (reference sequence). V dropped 1 base and J dropped 2 bases, with 8 bases sitting between them. The CDR3 extends over 14 amino acids. CDR3 residues: CASSIVGGQETQYF. The CDR3 DNA reads as TGTGCCAGTAGTATAGTCGGAGGGCAAGAGACCCAGTACTTC.

There are many counts of this clonotype. The chain has TRBV12-3 or TRBV12-4 and TRBJ1-1; D might be TRBD1 (6 bases). The CDR3 is made up of 15 amino acids. The V and J ends lost 1 base and 7 bases respectively, with 16 bases between them. The CDR3: CASSLDGGGFGEAFF. As DNA, the CDR3 is TGTGCCAGCAGTTTAGACGGGGGCGGGTTTGGTGAAGCTTTCTTT.

This clonotype turned up a few times. The chain is built from TRBV12-5 and TRBJ2-2; 9 bases are a match to TRBD1. CDR1 and CDR2 from the germline V gene are LGHNT and FRNRAP. The CDR3 extends over 17 amino acids. After removal of 4 bases from V and 5 bases from J, the junction contained 11 bases not matched to a gene. The CDR3 region has the DNA TGTGCTAGTGGTTCTGGACAGGGGAGAGGATGGACCGGGGAGCTGTTTTTT. Its translation is CASGSGQGRGWTGELFF. The variable domain in full, completed from reference TRBV12-5 and TRBJ2-2, reads DARVTQTPRHKVTEMGQEVTMRCQPILGHNTVFWYRQTMMQGLELLAYFRNRAPLDDSGMPKDRFSAEMPDATLATLKIQPSEPRDSAVYFCASGSGQGRGWTGELFFGEGSRLTVL.

This clonotype appeared a few times. The chain is built from TRBV20-1 and TRBJ2-7; the D gene is possibly TRBD2 (6 bases). CDR1 DFQATT and CDR2 SNEGSKA come from the germline V gene (reference sequence). Trimming took off 0 bases at V and 6 bases at J, with 9 bases between the two ends. CDR3 length: 12 amino acids. The CDR3 loop reads CSARDRELEQYF. CDR3 DNA: TGCAGTGCTAGAGATCGGGAGCTCGAGCAGTACTTC.

The table lists this clonotype with many counts. This chain joins TRBV6-1 and TRBJ1-5; D unclear. Between the trimmed V and J ends, which lost 2 bases and 2 bases, there was a span of 13 bases. The CDR3 is made up of 16 amino acids. Germline V gene lookup returns CDR1 MNHNS and CDR2 SASEGT. This chain's CDR3 is CASSERGPWGNQPQHF. CDR3 DNA sequence: TGTGCCAGCAGTGAACGCGGTCCGTGGGGCAATCAGCCCCAGCATTTT.

This clonotype was seen at least ten times. J is TRBJ2-1 and V is TRBV20-1; D possibly matches TRBD1 or TRBD2 (5 bases each). Per germline, CDR1 DFQATT and CDR2 SNEGSKA (reference sequence). The CDR3 has 13 amino acids. Trimming removed 5 bases from V and 6 bases from J, with 14 bases in between. CDR3 residues: CSALGEGFNEQFF. The CDR3, as DNA: TGCAGTGCTTTGGGGGAAGGGTTCAATGAGCAGTTCTTC.

There are many counts of this clonotype. The chain has TRBV11-1 and TRBJ2-7; TRBD1 aligns across 8 bases. The CDR3 is 14 residues long. With 5 bases clipped from V and 1 base from J, the junction kept 4 bases outside the gene matches. Germline V gene lookup returns CDR1 SGHAT and CDR2 FQDESV (reference sequence). CDR3 sequence reads: CASSQTGASYEQYF. The CDR3, as DNA: TGTGCCAGCAGCCAGACAGGGGCGTCCTACGAGCAGTACTTC.

The chain recombines TRBV29-1 with TRBJ2-1, with TRBD2 as a possible D gene (6 bases). V lost 0 bases and J lost 9, with 18 bases in between. Germline assignment: CDR1 SQVTM and CDR2 ANQGSEA. This CDR3 region has 15 residues. CDR3 in amino acids: CSVEDPGVPPREQFF. The DNA for the CDR3 is TGCAGCGTTGAAGATCCGGGGGTCCCACCCCGTGAGCAGTTCTTC.

The chain joins TRBV18 to TRBJ1-6; 10 nucleotides match TRBD1. V lost 0 bases, J lost 7 bases, and 0 bases stayed unmatched. The CDR3 runs to 15 residues. CDR1 is KGHSH and CDR2 is LQKENI in the germline V gene. The CDR3 reads CASSPPGQGNSPLHF. Here the CDR3 DNA reads TGTGCCAGCTCACCACCGGGACAGGGGAATTCACCCCTCCACTTT. Using reference TRBV18 and TRBJ1-6 for the parts outside the CDR3, the full variable domain is NAGVMQNPRHLVRRRGQEARLRCSPMKGHSHVYWYRQLPEEGLKFMVYLQKENIIDESGMPKERFSAEFPKEGPSILRIQQVVRGDSAAYFCASSPPGQGNSPLHFGNGTRLTVT.

This clonotype was recorded at least ten times. The chain carries TRBV5-1 and TRBJ2-2; no reliable D call. The CDR3 runs to 12 residues. Germline V lookup: CDR1 SGHRS, CDR2 YFSETQ. The V end lost 7 bases, the J end lost 3 bases, and 7 bases lay between the germline ends. CDR3 amino acids: CASQEDTGELFF. The CDR3, as DNA: TGCGCCAGCCAAGAGGACACCGGGGAGCTGTTTTTT.